What follows are 25 T cell receptor beta chains derived from one specimen sequenced in a study of blood T cell repertoires in COVID-19 (dated by TCRdb to 2020 to 2022). Library generation was performed with the immunoSEQ multiplex PCR assay. Entries here come from immuneACCESS through TCRdb and include only in-frame sequences with V and J called. Some clones fail to appear in such tables; in the studies checked, an unresolved V gene covers under half of the shortfall, and the cause of the remainder is unknown. For this sample the table gives over 200,000 clones, of which 80% to 95% were detected only once. The ten largest clones capture 0.65% to 0.85% of the sample. Sequenced material: peripheral blood. The receptors derive from a man aged 55 to 70 with COVID-19, enrolled during active disease.

This chain links TRBV14 with TRBJ2-7; D is uncertain. The CDR3 extends over 12 amino acids. Germline CDR1 is SGHDN and CDR2 is FVKESK. Trimming pared 1 base from V and 1 base from J, leaving 2 bases between. CDR3: CASSQASYEQYF. The DNA for the CDR3 is TGTGCCAGCAGCCAAGCATCCTACGAGCAGTACTTC.

The V call is TRBV28, the J call TRBJ2-7; D not certain. V was pared by 3 bases and J by 3 bases, with 6 bases between. Germline CDR1 is MDHEN and CDR2 is SYDVKM. There are 12 residues in the CDR3. The CDR3 DNA sequence: TGTGCCAGCAGTTTGGCAGTCTACGAGCAGTACTTC. Protein sequence: CASSLAVYEQYF.

The chain carries TRBV10-3 and TRBJ2-2; 10 bases align to TRBD2. Germline loops: CDR1 ENHRY, CDR2 SYGVKD. The CDR3 is 15 amino acids. V trimming: 7 bases; J trimming: 3 bases; junction bases outside the gene matches: 5. DNA of the CDR3: TGTGCCATCATGAGGACTAGCGGACACACCGGGGAGCTGTTTTTT. Amino acids: CAIMRTSGHTGELFF.

V gene TRBV9 combines with J gene TRBJ2-7, with 8 bases matching TRBD2. Germline trimming cut 4 bases from V and 3 bases from J; bases unmatched to any gene: 12. This CDR3 is built from 16 residues. CDR1 and CDR2 from the germline V gene are SGDLS and YYNGEE. CDR3 in DNA: TGTGCCAGCAGCCTCGGGGGAGCGGGAGAGGTCTACGAGCAGTACTTC. Its protein is CASSLGGAGEVYEQYF.

The genes are TRBV7-2 and TRBJ2-3; TRBD2 matches 9 bases. Germline trimming cut 0 bases from V and 3 bases from J; bases unmatched to any gene: 7. The CDR3 has 17 residues. In germline, CDR1 is SGHTA, CDR2 FQGNSA. CDR3 protein: CASSLASTSGSTDTQYF. The CDR3, as DNA: TGTGCCAGCAGCTTAGCGAGTACTAGCGGGTCAACAGATACGCAGTATTTT.

V gene TRBV12-3 or TRBV12-4 combines with J gene TRBJ1-5; D unclear. There are 13 residues in the CDR3. Trimming pared 1 base from V and 11 bases from J, leaving 12 bases between. The CDR3 DNA is TGTGCCAGCAGTTTAGAAACCAACGGGGCCCAGCATTTT. It yields the protein CASSLETNGAQHF.

The V gene is TRBV6-2 or TRBV6-3, the J gene TRBJ1-1; D gene uncertain. The ends were cut back, 2 bases at V and 11 bases at J, with 18 bases in the middle. Looked up from germline, CDR1 is MNHEY and CDR2 is SVGEGT. This CDR3 is 14 amino acids long. CDR3 sequence (DNA): TGTGCCAGCAGTTACGGTGGAGCCCCACACGGCGCTTTCTTT. Translated: CASSYGGAPHGAFF.

This sequence joins TRBV29-1 and TRBJ1-5; D is unclear. The CDR3 spans 14 residues. Trimming removed 3 bases from V and 3 bases from J, with 12 bases in between. CDR1 and CDR2 from the germline V gene are SQVTM and ANQGSEA. This CDR3 is CSVDGGSSNQPQHF. The CDR3 nucleotides are TGCAGCGTTGATGGAGGGTCGTCCAATCAGCCCCAGCATTTT.

The rearrangement uses TRBV2 and TRBJ2-2; 8 bases map to TRBD1. Germline-derived CDR1 and CDR2 are SNHLY and FYNNEI. The junction had 6 bases not matched to a gene; V was cut back by 5 bases and J by 4 bases. CDR3 size: 15 residues. The CDR3 spells CASSMDRASTGELFF. CDR3 coding DNA: TGTGCCAGCAGTATGGACAGGGCCAGCACCGGGGAGCTGTTTTTT.

The chain joins TRBV19 to TRBJ2-7; maybe TRBD2 (8 bases). This CDR3 comprises 24 residues. Germline loops: CDR1 LNHDA, CDR2 SQIVND (reference sequence). V was trimmed by 11 bases and J by 4 bases, leaving 51 bases between them. This chain's CDR3 is CAGNSSIGGRGVWLAGRSRYEQYF. The CDR3 DNA is TGTGCCGGTAACAGTAGTATAGGAGGCAGGGGGGTATGGCTAGCGGGCCGATCCCGGTACGAGCAGTACTTC.

This chain links TRBV12-5 with TRBJ1-1; D may be TRBD1 (6 bases). Trimming cost V 1 base and J 5 bases, with 26 bases left between them. This CDR3 contains 19 residues. CDR1 and CDR2 (germline): LGHNT, FRNRAP. CDR3 region: CASGLGVWQGIGLSTEAFF. The DNA of the CDR3 is TGTGCTAGTGGTTTGGGGGTGTGGCAGGGGATAGGCCTTAGTACTGAAGCTTTCTTT.

This rearrangement joins TRBV12-3 or TRBV12-4 to TRBJ1-1; D is unclear. Trimming left V 7 bases short and J 2 bases short, with 11 bases between. The CDR3 sequence is 13 residues long. CDR3 sequence: CASTEQRNTEAFF. In DNA form, the CDR3 reads TGTGCCAGCACCGAACAGAGAAACACTGAAGCTTTCTTT.

The chain couples TRBV29-1 to TRBJ2-7; D is undetermined. This CDR3 is 12 amino acids long. Between the trimmed V and J ends, which lost 4 bases and 1 base, there was a span of 8 bases. The germline V gene has CDR1 SQVTM and CDR2 ANQGSEA. The CDR3 region is CSVGYGSYEQYF. The CDR3 DNA sequence: TGCAGCGTTGGCTACGGTTCCTACGAGCAGTACTTC.

The J gene is TRBJ2-6, the V gene TRBV19, with 8 bases fitting TRBD1. The V segment lost 6 bases and the J segment 0 bases; nucleotides outside the gene matches: 7. The CDR3 runs 17 residues. Per the germline V gene, CDR1 is LNHDA and CDR2 is SQIVND (reference sequence). The CDR3 reads CASSSGTGSSGANVLTF. The CDR3 bases are TGTGCCAGTAGCTCCGGGACAGGTTCCTCTGGGGCCAACGTCCTGACTTTC.

This rearrangement joins TRBV28 to TRBJ1-3, with unresolved D. With 7 bases removed from V and 5 bases from J, the gap between germline ends came to 21 bases. The CDR3 runs 16 residues. Germline assignment: CDR1 MDHEN and CDR2 SYDVKM. The CDR3 DNA follows: TGTGCCAGCACCTCGATCCCAGGCGCAGTTCGAAACACCATATATTTT. Translated: CASTSIPGAVRNTIYF.

The genes are TRBV7-2 and TRBJ1-5; D is uncertain. Germline-derived CDR1 and CDR2 are SGHTA and FQGNSA. The CDR3 is 14 residues long. V gave up 2 bases and J gave up 3 bases, with 8 bases separating them. The CDR3 sequence is CASSLNGNNQPQHF. As DNA, the CDR3 is TGTGCCAGCAGCTTAAACGGTAACAATCAGCCCCAGCATTTT.

This clone appeared a few times. The CDR3 is CAWSYMRGGSYEQYF. CDR3 in DNA: TGTGCCTGGAGTTATATGCGGGGGGGCTCCTACGAGCAGTACTTC. J is TRBJ2-7 and V is TRBV30, with 9 bases that match TRBD2. This CDR3 has 15 amino acids. CDR1 is GTSNPN and CDR2 is SVGIG in the germline V gene (reference sequence). The junction had 5 bases not matched to a gene; V was cut back by 2 bases and J by 0 bases.

This clone has more than one count but fewer than ten. CDR3 protein: CASSPSLAGDTYEQYF. DNA of the CDR3: TGTGCCAGCTCACCAAGTCTCGCAGGGGACACCTACGAGCAGTACTTC. The chain combines TRBV18 with TRBJ2-7, with D perhaps TRBD1 (6 bases). Between the trimmed V and J ends, which lost 2 bases and 2 bases, there was a span of 16 bases. CDR1 and CDR2 (germline): KGHSH, LQKENI. This CDR3 has 16 residues.

The V gene is TRBV5-8, the J gene TRBJ2-7; TRBD2 might be the D (6 bases). The CDR3 sequence is 14 residues long. Germline V gene sequence: CDR1 SGHTS, CDR2 YDEGEE. V was trimmed by 0 bases and J by 0 bases, leaving 7 bases between them. In DNA form, the CDR3 reads TGTGCCAGCAGCTTGGCCGGGAGCTCCTACGAGCAGTACTTC. Translating it yields CASSLAGSSYEQYF.

V usage is TRBV6-5 and J usage is TRBJ1-6, with D perhaps TRBD1 (5 bases). The germline V and J ends were trimmed by 3 bases and 5 bases, with 14 bases remaining between them. The CDR3 loop spans 16 amino acids. Germline CDR1 reads MNHEY; CDR2 reads SVGAGI. The CDR3 sequence is CASSYTGRNHNSPLHF. DNA of the CDR3: TGTGCCAGCAGTTATACAGGACGGAATCATAATTCACCCCTCCACTTT.

The chain combines TRBV15 with TRBJ2-3; D ambiguous. This CDR3 region has 12 residues. CDR1 LNHNV and CDR2 YYDKDF come from the germline V gene (reference sequence). The germline V and J ends were trimmed by 1 base and 4 bases, with 3 bases remaining between them. CDR3 nucleotides: TGTGCCACCAGCAGAGTATCAGATACGCAGTATTTT. Its protein product is CATSRVSDTQYF.

The table lists this clone with a few counts. The J gene is TRBJ1-1, the V gene TRBV18; TRBD1 might be the D (5 bases). CDR3 length: 15 residues. CDR1 is KGHSH and CDR2 is LQKENI in the germline V gene. Trimming shortened V by 4 bases and J by 2 bases, and 14 bases separated the two germline ends. CDR3 in DNA: TGTGCCAGCTCACTGGTGGGGGGAGACAACACTGAAGCTTTCTTT. It is translated as CASSLVGGDNTEAFF.

The chain links TRBV3-1 (or the pseudogene TRBV3-2) to TRBJ1-1; tentatively, D is TRBD1 (5 bases). Germline V gives CDR1 LGHDT, CDR2 YNNKEL (reference sequence). Trimming removed 4 bases from V and 0 bases from J, with 6 bases in between. The CDR3 length is 13 residues. This CDR3 reads CASSLQVNTEAFF. The DNA of the CDR3 is TGTGCCAGCAGCCTACAGGTGAACACTGAAGCTTTCTTT.

This sequence joins TRBV5-1 and TRBJ2-2; 8 positions agree with TRBD2. This CDR3 has 15 residues. The junction had 2 bases not matched to a gene; V was cut back by 1 base and J by 3 bases. CDR1 and CDR2 (germline): SGHRS, YFSETQ. The CDR3 DNA sequence: TGCGCCAGCAGCTTGCGGCGGGGGGACACCGGGGAGCTGTTTTTT. This encodes CASSLRRGDTGELFF.

This chain connects TRBV7-2 to TRBJ1-3, with a tentative D call TRBD1 (5 bases). Looked up from germline, CDR1 is SGHTA and CDR2 is FQGNSA. This CDR3 has 14 residues. The V and J ends lost 4 bases and 4 bases respectively, with 11 bases between them. The CDR3 sequence: CASSSGISGNTIYF. Written as DNA, the CDR3 is TGTGCCAGCAGCTCAGGGATCTCGGGAAACACCATATATTTT.